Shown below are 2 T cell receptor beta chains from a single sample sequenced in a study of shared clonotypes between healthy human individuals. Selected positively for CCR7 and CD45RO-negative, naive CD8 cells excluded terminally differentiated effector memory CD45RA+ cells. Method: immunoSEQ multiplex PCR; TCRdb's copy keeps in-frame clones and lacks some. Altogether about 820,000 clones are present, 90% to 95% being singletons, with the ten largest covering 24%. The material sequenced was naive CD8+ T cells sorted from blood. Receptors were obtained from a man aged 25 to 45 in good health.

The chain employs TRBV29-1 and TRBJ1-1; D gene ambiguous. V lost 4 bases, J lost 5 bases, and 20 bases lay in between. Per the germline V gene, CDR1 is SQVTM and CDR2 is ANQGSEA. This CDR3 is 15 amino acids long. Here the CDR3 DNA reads TGCAGCGTTGGGGGTGAGGCCGACACGAGGACTGAAGCTTTCTTT. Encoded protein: CSVGGEADTRTEAFF.

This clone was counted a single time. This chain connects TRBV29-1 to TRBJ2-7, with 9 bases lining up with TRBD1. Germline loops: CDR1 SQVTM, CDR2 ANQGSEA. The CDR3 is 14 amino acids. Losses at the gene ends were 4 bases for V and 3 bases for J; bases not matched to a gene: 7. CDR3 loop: CSVGLPGQGYEQYF. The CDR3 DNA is TGCAGCGTTGGATTACCGGGACAGGGCTACGAGCAGTACTTC.